The T cell receptor beta chain under discussion was sequenced for a study of T cells in Graves' hyperthyroidism and ophthalmopathy. This clonotype was detected only a few times. What it binds is unknown. Regarding the study as a whole: Blood held most thyroid clonotypes expanded above 0.001 frequency.

Exclusion followed for patients with uncontrolled infection, other autoimmune disease, pregnancy or lactation. The source material, RNA transcripts, was used to amplify TCR beta CDR3 regions. HTBI primers drove first-round RT-PCR of the TCR CDR3. TCRdb analysed the multiplex PCR reads with MiXCR anew, one entry per CDR3 protein. The sample yields 730,000 or so distinct CDR3 sequences, about 19% seen once. Germline V gene lookup returns CDR1 SGHTA and CDR2 FQGNSA. V lost 5 bases, J lost 4 bases, and 18 bases lay in between. This CDR3 is built from 15 residues. The sample was blood. The sequence derives from a woman aged 45-60 years with Graves' hyperthyroidism that later progressed to Graves' ophthalmopathy. This sequence joins TRBV7-2 and TRBJ2-7, with D possibly called TRBD1 or TRBD2 (6 bases each). The CDR3 sequence is CASSTDGGFQYEQYF. The CDR3 nucleotides read TGTGCCAGCAGCACAGACGGGGGCTTTCAGTACGAGCAGTACTTC.